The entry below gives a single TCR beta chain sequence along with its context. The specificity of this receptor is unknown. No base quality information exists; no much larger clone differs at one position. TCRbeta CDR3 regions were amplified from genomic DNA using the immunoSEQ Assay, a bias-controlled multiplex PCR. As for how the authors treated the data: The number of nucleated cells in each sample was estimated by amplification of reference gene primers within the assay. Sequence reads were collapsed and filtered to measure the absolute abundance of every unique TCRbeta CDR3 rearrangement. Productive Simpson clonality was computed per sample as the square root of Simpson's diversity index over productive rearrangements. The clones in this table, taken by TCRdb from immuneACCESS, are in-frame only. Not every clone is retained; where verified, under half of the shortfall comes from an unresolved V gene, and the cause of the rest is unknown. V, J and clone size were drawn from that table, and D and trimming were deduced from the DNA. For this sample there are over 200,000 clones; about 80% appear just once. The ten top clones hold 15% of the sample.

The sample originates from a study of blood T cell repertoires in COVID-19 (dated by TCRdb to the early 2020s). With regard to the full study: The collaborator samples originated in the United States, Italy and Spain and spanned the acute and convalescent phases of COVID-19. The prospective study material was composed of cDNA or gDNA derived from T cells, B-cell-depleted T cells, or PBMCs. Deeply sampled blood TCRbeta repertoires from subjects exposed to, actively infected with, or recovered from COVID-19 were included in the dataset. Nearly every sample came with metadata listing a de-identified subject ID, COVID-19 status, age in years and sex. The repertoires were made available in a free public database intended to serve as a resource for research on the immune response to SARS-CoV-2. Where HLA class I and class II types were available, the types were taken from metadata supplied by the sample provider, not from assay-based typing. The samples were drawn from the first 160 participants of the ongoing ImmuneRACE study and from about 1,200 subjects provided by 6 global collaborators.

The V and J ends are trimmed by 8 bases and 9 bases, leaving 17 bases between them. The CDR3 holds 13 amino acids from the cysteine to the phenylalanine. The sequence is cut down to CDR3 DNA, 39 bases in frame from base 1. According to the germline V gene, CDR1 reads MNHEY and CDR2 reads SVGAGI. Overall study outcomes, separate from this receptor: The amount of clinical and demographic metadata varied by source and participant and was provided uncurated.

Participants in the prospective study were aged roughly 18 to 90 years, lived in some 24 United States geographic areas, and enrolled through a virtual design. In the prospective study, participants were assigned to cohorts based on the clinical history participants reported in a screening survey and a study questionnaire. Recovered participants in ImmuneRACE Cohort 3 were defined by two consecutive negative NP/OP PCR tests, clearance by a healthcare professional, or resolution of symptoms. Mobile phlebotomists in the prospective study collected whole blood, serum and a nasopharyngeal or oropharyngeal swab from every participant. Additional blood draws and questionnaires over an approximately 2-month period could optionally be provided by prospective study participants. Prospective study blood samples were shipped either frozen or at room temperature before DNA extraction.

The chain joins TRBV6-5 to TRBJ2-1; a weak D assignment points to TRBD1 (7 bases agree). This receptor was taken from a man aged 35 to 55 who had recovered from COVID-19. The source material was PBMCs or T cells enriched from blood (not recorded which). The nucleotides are TGTGCCAGCCGACAGGGAGGTGCAAGTGAGCAGTTCTTC. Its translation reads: CASRQGGASEQFF.